This T cell receptor (beta chain) was obtained from a study of vaccination and CD4 T cells after COVID-19. The V gene's germline CDR1 is MNHEY and CDR2 SVGAGI. The V segment lost 3 bases and the J segment 3 bases; nucleotides outside the gene matches: 3. The CDR3 consists of 14 residues. The Oncomine TCR Beta short-read assay generated sequence data from the DNA of cultured CD4+ T cells. MiXCR, run by TCRdb on the PCR reads, gives a single entry per CDR3 protein. This table has more than 6,000 distinct CDR3 sequences, 21% appearing once. The treatment here: roughly ten-day PBMC culture with coronavirus spike peptide pools or control peptides (ViraFEST assay). A few counts support this clonotype. Antigen specificity is unknown.

The source is a human donor who had recovered from COVID-19. This chain connects TRBV6-5 to TRBJ2-5, with 8 bases lining up with TRBD1. The sample was CD4+ T cells from blood, cultured in vitro, taken after SARS-CoV-2 vaccination. The CDR3 reads CASSYETGEETQYF. In DNA form, the CDR3 reads TGTGCCAGCAGTTATGAGACAGGGGAAGAGACCCAGTACTTC.